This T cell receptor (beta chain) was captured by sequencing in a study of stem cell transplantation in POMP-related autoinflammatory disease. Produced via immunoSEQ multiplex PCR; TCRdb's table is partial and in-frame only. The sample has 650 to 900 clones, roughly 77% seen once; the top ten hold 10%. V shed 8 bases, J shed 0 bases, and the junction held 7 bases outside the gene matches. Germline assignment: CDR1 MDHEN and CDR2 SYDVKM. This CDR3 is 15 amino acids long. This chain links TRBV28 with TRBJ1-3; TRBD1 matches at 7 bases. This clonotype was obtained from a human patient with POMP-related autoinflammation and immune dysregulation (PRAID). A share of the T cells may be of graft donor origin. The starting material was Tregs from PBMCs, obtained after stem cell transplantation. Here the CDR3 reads CASQGQTFSGNTIYF. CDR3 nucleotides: TGTGCCAGCCAGGGACAGACTTTCTCTGGAAACACCATATATTTT.